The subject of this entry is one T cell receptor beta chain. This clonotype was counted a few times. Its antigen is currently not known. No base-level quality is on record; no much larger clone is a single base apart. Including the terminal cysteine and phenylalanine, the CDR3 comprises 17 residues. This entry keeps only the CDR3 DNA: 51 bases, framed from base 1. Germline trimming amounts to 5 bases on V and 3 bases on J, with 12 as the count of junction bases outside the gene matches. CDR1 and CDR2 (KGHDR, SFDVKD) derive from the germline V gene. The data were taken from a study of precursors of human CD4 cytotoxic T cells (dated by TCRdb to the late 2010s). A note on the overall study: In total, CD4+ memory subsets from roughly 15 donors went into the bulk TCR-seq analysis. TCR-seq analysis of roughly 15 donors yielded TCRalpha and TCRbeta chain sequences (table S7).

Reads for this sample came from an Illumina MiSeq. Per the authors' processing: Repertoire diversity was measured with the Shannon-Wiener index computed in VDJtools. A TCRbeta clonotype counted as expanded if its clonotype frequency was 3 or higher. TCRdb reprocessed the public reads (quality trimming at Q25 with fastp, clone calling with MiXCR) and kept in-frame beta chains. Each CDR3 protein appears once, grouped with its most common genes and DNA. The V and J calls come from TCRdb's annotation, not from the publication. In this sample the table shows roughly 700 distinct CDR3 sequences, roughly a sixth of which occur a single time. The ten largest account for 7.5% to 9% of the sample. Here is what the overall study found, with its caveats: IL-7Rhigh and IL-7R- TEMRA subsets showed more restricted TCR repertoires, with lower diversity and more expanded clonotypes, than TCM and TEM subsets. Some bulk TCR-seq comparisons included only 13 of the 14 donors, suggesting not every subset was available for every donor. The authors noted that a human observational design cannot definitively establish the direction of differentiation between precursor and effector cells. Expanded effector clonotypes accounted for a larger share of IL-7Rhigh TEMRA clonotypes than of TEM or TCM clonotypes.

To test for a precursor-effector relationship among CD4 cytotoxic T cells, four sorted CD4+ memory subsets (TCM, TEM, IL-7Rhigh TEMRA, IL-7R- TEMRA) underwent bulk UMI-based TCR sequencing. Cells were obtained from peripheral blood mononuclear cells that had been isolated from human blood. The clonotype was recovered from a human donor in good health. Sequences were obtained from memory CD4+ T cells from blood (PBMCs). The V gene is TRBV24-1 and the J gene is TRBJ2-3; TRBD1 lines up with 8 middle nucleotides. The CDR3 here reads CATSGDDRGSQTDTQYF. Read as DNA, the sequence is TGTGCCACCAGTGGGGATGACAGGGGATCTCAGACAGATACGCAGTATTTT.